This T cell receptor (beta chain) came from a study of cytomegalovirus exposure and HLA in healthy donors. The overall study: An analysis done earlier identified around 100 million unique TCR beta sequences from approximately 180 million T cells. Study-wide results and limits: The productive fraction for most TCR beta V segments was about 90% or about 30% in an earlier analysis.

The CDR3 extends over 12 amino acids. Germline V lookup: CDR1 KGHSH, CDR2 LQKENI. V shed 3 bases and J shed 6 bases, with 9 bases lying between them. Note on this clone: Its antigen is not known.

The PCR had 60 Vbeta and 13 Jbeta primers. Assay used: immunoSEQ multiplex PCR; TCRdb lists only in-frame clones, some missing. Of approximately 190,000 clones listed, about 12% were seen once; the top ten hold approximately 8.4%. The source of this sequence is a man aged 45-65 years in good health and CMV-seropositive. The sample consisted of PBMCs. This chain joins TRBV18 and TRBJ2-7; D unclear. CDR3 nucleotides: TGTGCCAGCTCACCTCAGACTGGCGAGCAGTACTTC. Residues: CASSPQTGEQYF. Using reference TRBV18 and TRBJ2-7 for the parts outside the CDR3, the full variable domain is NAGVMQNPRHLVRRRGQEARLRCSPMKGHSHVYWYRQLPEEGLKFMVYLQKENIIDESGMPKERFSAEFPKEGPSILRIQQVVRGDSAAYFCASSPQTGEQYFGPGTRLTVT.